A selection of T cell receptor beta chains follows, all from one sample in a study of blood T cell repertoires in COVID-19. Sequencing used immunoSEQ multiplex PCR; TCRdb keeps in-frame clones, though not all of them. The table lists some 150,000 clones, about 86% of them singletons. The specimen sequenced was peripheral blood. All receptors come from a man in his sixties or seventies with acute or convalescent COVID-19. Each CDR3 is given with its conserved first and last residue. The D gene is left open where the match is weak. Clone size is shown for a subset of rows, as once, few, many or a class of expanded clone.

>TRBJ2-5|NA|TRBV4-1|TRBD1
CASSLPRQGQETQYF
TGCGCCAGCAGCCTCCCCCGACAGGGGCAAGAGACCCAGTACTTC
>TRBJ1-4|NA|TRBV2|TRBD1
CASWDRINEKLFF
TGTGCCAGCTGGGACAGAATTAATGAAAAACTGTTTTTT
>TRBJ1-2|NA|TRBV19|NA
CASSTQPQGDYGYTF
TGTGCCAGTAGTACACAACCACAGGGCGACTATGGCTACACCTTC
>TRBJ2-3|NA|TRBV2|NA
CASSEGLPDTQYF
TGTGCCAGCAGTGAAGGACTTCCAGATACGCAGTATTTT
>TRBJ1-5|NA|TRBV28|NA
CASSLGAPRQPQHF
TGTGCCAGCAGTTTAGGGGCGCCGAGGCAGCCCCAGCATTTT
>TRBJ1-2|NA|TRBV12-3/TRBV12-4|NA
CASSPTANYGYTF
TGTGCCAGCAGTCCGACAGCGAACTATGGCTACACCTTC
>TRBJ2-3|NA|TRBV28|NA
CASTFSGQSTSTDTQYF
TGTGCCAGCACTTTCTCCGGACAGTCCACTAGCACAGATACGCAGTATTTT
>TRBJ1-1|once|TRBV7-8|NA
CASSTHRANAEAFF
TGTGCCAGCAGCACACACAGGGCCAACGCTGAAGCTTTCTTT
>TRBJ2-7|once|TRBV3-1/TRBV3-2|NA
CASSQVTGEQYF
TGTGCCAGCAGCCAAGTGACGGGCGAGCAGTACTTC
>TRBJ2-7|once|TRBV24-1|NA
CATSDSPGAGGYEQYF
TGTGCCACCAGTGATTCCCCCGGGGCCGGGGGCTACGAGCAGTACTTC
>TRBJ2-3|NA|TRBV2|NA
CASSSGGDPDTQYF
TGTGCCAGCAGCTCTGGAGGGGACCCAGATACGCAGTATTTT
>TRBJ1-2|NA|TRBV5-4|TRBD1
CASSLEQGRNGYTF
TGTGCCAGCAGCTTGGAACAGGGGAGGAATGGCTACACCTTC
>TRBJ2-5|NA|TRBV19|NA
CASSIGRQGNRETQYF
TGTGCCAGTAGTATAGGGAGGCAGGGGAATAGGGAGACCCAGTACTTC
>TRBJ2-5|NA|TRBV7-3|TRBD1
CASSLTGTAQETQYF
TGTGCCAGCAGCTTAACCGGGACAGCCCAAGAGACCCAGTACTTC
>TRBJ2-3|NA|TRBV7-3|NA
CASSLNVYTDTQYF
TGTGCCAGCAGCTTAAACGTCTACACAGATACGCAGTATTTT
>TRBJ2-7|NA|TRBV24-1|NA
CATSDTQTYEQYF
TGTGCCACCAGTGATACACAAACCTACGAGCAGTACTTC
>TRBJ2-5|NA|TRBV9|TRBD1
CASSAHEGDRGPNIQETQYF
TGTGCCAGCAGCGCTCATGAGGGGGACAGGGGGCCGAACATCCAAGAGACCCAGTACTTC
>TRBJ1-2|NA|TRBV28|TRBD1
CASSIRQGNYGYTF
TGTGCCAGCAGTATCCGACAGGGCAACTATGGCTACACCTTC
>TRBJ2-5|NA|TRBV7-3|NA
CASSLMGGVYQETQYF
TGTGCCAGCAGCTTAATGGGCGGGGTGTACCAAGAGACCCAGTACTTC
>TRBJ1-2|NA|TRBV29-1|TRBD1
CSADHRDRTYGYTF
TGCAGCGCCGATCATAGGGACAGGACCTATGGCTACACCTTC
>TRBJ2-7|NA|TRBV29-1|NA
CSVELGATSYEQYF
TGCAGCGTTGAATTGGGGGCCACCTCCTACGAGCAGTACTTC
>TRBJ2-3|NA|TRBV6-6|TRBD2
CASKGLAGVDTQYF
TGTGCCAGCAAGGGACTAGCGGGAGTAGATACGCAGTATTTT
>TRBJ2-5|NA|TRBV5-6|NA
CASSLGQQETQYF
TGTGCCAGCAGCCTTGGGCAGCAAGAGACCCAGTACTTC
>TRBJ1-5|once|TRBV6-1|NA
CASSVDSPYSNQPQHF
TGTGCCAGCAGTGTCGACAGCCCCTATAGCAATCAGCCCCAGCATTTT
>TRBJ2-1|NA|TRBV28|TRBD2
CASSFTSGSDEQFF
TGTGCCAGCAGTTTCACTAGCGGGAGCGATGAGCAGTTCTTC
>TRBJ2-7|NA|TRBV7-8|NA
CASSFRTGTGPYEQYF
TGTGCCAGCAGCTTCAGAACCGGTACAGGGCCCTACGAGCAGTACTTC
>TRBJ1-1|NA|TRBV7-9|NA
CASSLVEVTEAFF
TGTGCCAGCAGCTTAGTGGAGGTCACTGAAGCTTTCTTT
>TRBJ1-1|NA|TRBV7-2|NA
CASSLEGRVTEAFF
TGTGCCAGCAGCTTAGAGGGGAGGGTTACTGAAGCTTTCTTT
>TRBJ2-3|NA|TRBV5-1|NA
CASSLAVRSTDTQYF
TGCGCCAGCAGCTTGGCGGTGCGGAGCACAGATACGCAGTATTTT
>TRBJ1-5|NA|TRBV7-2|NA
CASSLALGGHSNQPQHF
TGTGCCAGCAGCTTAGCGCTGGGAGGGCATAGCAATCAGCCCCAGCATTTT
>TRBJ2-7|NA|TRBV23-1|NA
CASSQSKGGRYEQYF
TGCGCCAGCAGTCAATCTAAGGGGGGGCGGTACGAGCAGTACTTC
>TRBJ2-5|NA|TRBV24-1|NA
CATSGQDQETQYF
TGTGCCACCAGTGGACAGGACCAAGAGACCCAGTACTTC